This T cell receptor (beta chain) was obtained from a study of lymphopenia after photon versus proton radiotherapy. Profiling relied on immunoSEQ multiplex PCR, and the TCRdb table lists in-frame clones only, not all of them. The sample lists 55,000 to 75,000 clones, just over 90% seen once, with approximately 2.6% in the top ten. With regard to this clone: Its target is unknown.

Study-wide findings and caveats: Proton therapy kept repertoires fairly stable, unlike photons, which gained effector/memory cells. After the lymphocyte nadir, photon-treated repertoires showed oligoclonal expansion, especially of CD8+ Temra cells. In patients who died, overall survival fell as post-nadir TCR diversity dropped more.

The TCR was taken from a woman aged 65 to 85 with pancreatic cancer. The sequenced sample was peripheral blood, obtained from a patient treated with photon-based radiotherapy.

The CDR3 is CAISESTGGTGELFF. Here the CDR3 DNA reads TGTGCCATCAGTGAGTCGACAGGGGGTACCGGGGAGCTGTTTTTT. The chain has TRBV10-3 and TRBJ2-2; TRBD1 agrees at 9 bases. The germline CDR1 and CDR2 sequences are ENHRY and SYGVKD. The CDR3 is made up of 15 amino acids. The ends lost 0 bases at V and 5 bases at J; junction bases unmatched: 1.